This is a list of T cell receptor beta chains from one sample in a study of blood T cell repertoires in COVID-19. This table comes from immunoSEQ multiplex PCR, and its TCRdb copy is limited to in-frame clones, with some not included. Of 350,000 to 400,000 clones in the sample, nearly 90% are singletons; the top ten hold 1.7%. Sequencing input: PBMCs or T cells enriched from blood (not recorded which). These receptors came from a woman in her twenties or thirties who had recovered from COVID-19. Both conserved end residues are part of each CDR3. A D gene is named only where the DNA matches it firmly. Clone size is stated in some rows and not others, as once, few, many or a class when expanded.

j_call,d_call,clone_size,v_call,cdr3_aa,cdr3_nt
TRBJ2-7,NA,few,TRBV10-3,CAISVNSSYEQYF,TGTGCCATCAGTGTGAACAGCTCCTACGAGCAGTACTTC
TRBJ2-7,NA,NA,TRBV28,CASESGEGSSYEQYF,TGTGCCAGCGAGTCAGGGGAAGGGAGCTCCTACGAGCAGTACTTC
TRBJ1-5,NA,NA,TRBV28,CASSLEDRPSQGQHF,TGTGCCAGCAGTTTAGAGGACAGACCGTCTCAAGGGCAGCATTTT
TRBJ2-3,NA,NA,TRBV6-5,CASRLTDPVADTQYF,TGTGCCAGCAGGCTTACAGACCCGGTTGCAGATACGCAGTATTTT
TRBJ2-3,NA,NA,TRBV12-3/TRBV12-4,CASSSLNTQYF,TGTGCCAGCAGTTCACTCAATACGCAGTATTTT
TRBJ1-4,TRBD1,NA,TRBV9,CASSGWTGVSEKLFF,TGTGCCAGCAGCGGGTGGACAGGGGTTTCGGAAAAACTGTTTTTT
TRBJ2-2,NA,NA,TRBV10-3,CAVTTGQRFTGELFF,TGTGCCGTAACGACCGGACAGAGGTTCACCGGGGAGCTGTTTTTT
TRBJ1-1,TRBD1,NA,TRBV5-1,CASSFTTGTEAFF,TGCGCCAGCAGCTTCACGACAGGGACTGAAGCTTTCTTT
TRBJ1-5,NA,NA,TRBV18,CASSPTGWQTNQPQHF,TGTGCCAGCTCACCTACGGGGTGGCAGACGAATCAGCCCCAGCATTTT
TRBJ2-3,NA,NA,TRBV2,CASKLLAGGTDTQYF,TGTGCCAGCAAACTACTAGCTGGGGGCACAGATACGCAGTATTTT
TRBJ1-6,TRBD1,once,TRBV4-1,CASSGQGWDNSPLHF,TGCGCCAGCAGCGGACAGGGGTGGGATAATTCACCCCTCCACTTT
TRBJ2-7,NA,NA,TRBV19,CASSIESGKTYEQYF,TGTGCCAGTAGTATAGAATCAGGCAAGACCTACGAGCAGTACTTC
TRBJ2-1,NA,NA,TRBV11-2,CASSLKQTSYNEQFF,TGTGCCAGCAGCTTAAAACAGACCTCCTACAATGAGCAGTTCTTC
TRBJ1-1,NA,NA,TRBV3-1/TRBV3-2,CASSFEGGTEAFF,TGTGCCAGCAGCTTCGAAGGGGGCACTGAAGCTTTCTTT
TRBJ2-3,TRBD1,NA,TRBV18,CASSPRDRGRTDTQYF,TGTGCCAGCTCACCCCGGGACAGGGGACGCACAGATACGCAGTATTTT
TRBJ1-3,NA,once,TRBV2,CASSDSFSSGNTIYF,TGTGCCAGCAGTGACTCATTCAGCTCTGGAAACACCATATATTTT
TRBJ2-5,TRBD1,NA,TRBV30,CAWSVFGTGGWQETQYF,TGTGCCTGGAGTGTATTTGGGACAGGGGGGTGGCAAGAGACCCAGTACTTC
TRBJ1-2,NA,NA,TRBV11-2,CASSLGQLNYGYTF,TGTGCCAGCAGCTTAGGACAGCTCAACTATGGCTACACCTTC
TRBJ2-2,NA,once,TRBV6-5,CASSREVAGELFF,TGTGCCAGCTCTAGGGAGGTCGCCGGGGAGCTGTTTTTT
TRBJ2-7,TRBD2,NA,TRBV11-2,CASSLDRRTSGSPYEQYF,TGTGCCAGCAGCTTAGATCGCAGGACTAGCGGGAGCCCCTACGAGCAGTACTTC
TRBJ2-3,NA,NA,TRBV18,CASSQGLSTDTQYF,TGTGCCAGCTCTCAGGGACTTAGCACAGATACGCAGTATTTT
TRBJ2-3,TRBD1,NA,TRBV5-1,CASSIGQGSTDTQYF,TGCGCCAGCAGCATAGGACAGGGAAGCACAGATACGCAGTATTTT
TRBJ1-1,NA,NA,TRBV2,CASSDLGRSTEAFF,TGTGCCAGCAGTGACTTGGGGAGGAGCACTGAAGCTTTCTTT
TRBJ2-4,NA,NA,TRBV9,CASSVVGKEDIQYF,TGTGCCAGCAGCGTAGTCGGAAAGGAGGACATTCAGTACTTC
TRBJ1-4,NA,NA,TRBV29-1,CSVDGGAVGKLFF,TGCAGCGTTGACGGGGGGGCAGTCGGAAAACTGTTTTTT
TRBJ2-7,NA,once,TRBV7-9,CASSPTENPYEQYF,TGTGCCAGCAGCCCGACAGAAAATCCCTACGAGCAGTACTTC
TRBJ1-2,NA,NA,TRBV10-3,CAISESARYGYTF,TGTGCCATCAGTGAGTCTGCCCGGTATGGCTACACCTTC
TRBJ2-2,NA,NA,TRBV6-2/TRBV6-3,CASSEFLTNTGELFF,TGTGCCAGCAGTGAGTTTTTGACGAACACCGGGGAGCTGTTTTTT
TRBJ2-5,NA,NA,TRBV6-2/TRBV6-3,CASSYRLQETQYF,TGTGCCAGCAGTTACAGACTCCAAGAGACCCAGTACTTC